Each of the 26 T cell receptor beta chains below was sequenced from the same sample in a study of T-cell reconstitution after alpha-beta-depleted transplantation in children. Construction of the TCRbeta library involved unique molecular identifiers. From the PCR reads, TCRdb called clonotypes with MiXCR, one entry per CDR3 protein. The sample consists of roughly 500,000 distinct CDR3 sequences, 32% of them appearing once. Sequences were derived from PBMCs from the stem cell graft donor, sampled from the stem cell graft. These receptors were obtained from a human donor who donated a stem cell graft to a child with aplastic anemia.

V and J are TRBV7-9 and TRBJ1-5; TRBD1 aligns across 7 bases. The CDR3 covers 14 residues. Germline trimming cut 4 bases from V and 5 bases from J; bases unmatched to any gene: 5. Germline CDR1 reads SEHNR; CDR2 reads FQNEAQ (reference sequence). DNA of the CDR3: TGTGCCAGCAGCTCGACAGGGCGGCATCAGCCCCAGCATTTT. This translates into CASSSTGRHQPQHF.

Here the CDR3 DNA reads TGCGCCAGCAGCCATATTCTCGGGACAGGGGGCACTGAAGCTTTCTTT. It codes for CASSHILGTGGTEAFF. The rearrangement joins TRBV4-3 to TRBJ1-1, with 11 bases matching TRBD1. Germline CDR1 and CDR2: LGHNA and YSLEER. The CDR3 contains 16 residues. J gave up 4 bases and V 3 bases, and 7 bases lay outside the gene matches.

V and J are TRBV28 and TRBJ2-7; 10 nucleotides line up with TRBD2. CDR3 length equals 16 residues. J gave up 1 base and V 5 bases, and 8 bases lay outside the gene matches. Germline assignment: CDR1 MDHEN and CDR2 SYDVKM. CDR3 nucleotide sequence: TGTGCCAGCAGTCCCACCGGACTAGCGGATTCCTACGAGCAGTACGTC. It codes for CASSPTGLADSYEQYV.

CDR3 nucleotides: TGTGCCAGCAGACCTCTTAGGGGCGGCAATCAGCCCCAGCATTTT. Residues: CASRPLRGGNQPQHF. The chain couples TRBV6-2 or TRBV6-3 to TRBJ1-5; D may be TRBD1 (5 bases). This CDR3 is 15 amino acids long. Germline CDR1 MNHEY, CDR2 SVGEGT. Deletions cut 6 bases from V and 2 bases from J, with 14 bases between.

The chain links TRBV18 to TRBJ2-2; 9 nucleotides agree with TRBD2. The CDR3 is 19 residues long. Looked up from germline, CDR1 is KGHSH and CDR2 is LQKENI. Trimming removed 4 bases from V and 4 bases from J; junction bases left unmatched: 16. The CDR3 sequence: CASSLSSATGTSSTGELFF. The CDR3 DNA follows: TGTGCCAGCTCACTCTCCTCGGCAACCGGGACTAGCTCCACCGGGGAGCTGTTTTTT.

In its sample, this clonotype was seen a few times. CDR3 sequence (DNA): TGTGCCAGCAGCTTAGCGCCCGAGGGGAGCTCCTACGAGCAGTACGTC. This encodes CASSLAPEGSSYEQYV. The J gene is TRBJ2-7, the V gene TRBV7-8; D assignment may be TRBD1 or TRBD2 (5 bases each). V lost 0 bases and J lost 0, with 12 bases in between. Germline-derived CDR1 and CDR2 are SGHVS and FQNEAQ. The CDR3 has 16 amino acids.

V usage is TRBV13 and J usage is TRBJ1-3; D is possibly TRBD1 (5 bases). Germline values: CDR1 PRHDT, CDR2 FYEKMQ (reference sequence). This CDR3 spans 15 amino acids. The V end was cut by 4 bases, the J end by 4 bases, with 14 bases between. The CDR3: CASSSSAGGGNTIYF. The CDR3 DNA is TGTGCCAGCAGCTCATCAGCCGGGGGGGGAAACACCATATATTTT.

The chain recombines TRBV12-3 or TRBV12-4 with TRBJ2-3; no reliable D call. The CDR3 runs to 14 residues. V was shortened by 7 bases and J by 0 bases, with 11 bases between the two germline ends. The CDR3 bases are TGTGCCAGCACCACGGCCTATAGCACAGATACGCAGTATTTT. This translates into CASTTAYSTDTQYF.

This clonotype turned up a few times. This chain joins TRBV5-5 and TRBJ1-5; 9 bases are a match to TRBD1. The germline V gene has CDR1 SGHKS and CDR2 YYEKEE (reference sequence). The CDR3 has 15 amino acids. The V and J ends lost 4 bases and 3 bases, in that order; junction bases with no gene match: 5. The CDR3 DNA reads as TGTGCCAGCAGCCCCGGGGACAGGGACAATCAGCCCCAGCATTTT. This codes for CASSPGDRDNQPQHF.

This clonotype has only a few counts. The chain uses TRBV6-2 or TRBV6-3 and TRBJ2-1, with TRBD2 as a possible D gene (5 bases). The V end was cut by 7 bases, the J end by 6 bases, with 16 bases between. This CDR3 has 14 residues. The germline V gene has CDR1 MNHEY and CDR2 SVGEGT. The DNA for the CDR3 is TGTGCCAGCACCAAACGGGAAGCTGTCAATGAGCAGTTCTTC. This encodes CASTKREAVNEQFF.

The chain couples TRBV28 to TRBJ1-5; TRBD1 is a possible D gene (5 bases). Germline assignment: CDR1 MDHEN and CDR2 SYDVKM. The CDR3 is 15 amino acids. Trimming cost V 10 bases and J 0 bases, with 16 bases left between them. This CDR3 is CATCTGGLSNQPQHF. The CDR3 bases are TGTGCCACCTGCACGGGGGGTCTTAGCAATCAGCCCCAGCATTTT. The full variable domain, rest sourced from reference TRBV28 and TRBJ1-5, is DVKVTQSSRYLVKRTGEKVFLECVQDMDHENMFWYRQDPGLGLRLIYFSYDVKMKEKGDIPEGYSVSREKKERFSLILESASTNQTSMYLCATCTGGLSNQPQHFGDGTRLSIL.

The chain combines TRBV5-4 with TRBJ1-5; a possible D gene is TRBD1 (5 bases). The CDR3 runs 15 residues. The germline CDR1 and CDR2 sequences are SGHNT and YYREEE (reference sequence). The V end lost 4 bases, the J end lost 7 bases, and 18 bases lay between the germline ends. Here the CDR3 DNA reads TGTGCCAGCAGCCCCCCGGGGGTCGTCGAGCAGCCCCAGCATTTT. It translates to CASSPPGVVEQPQHF.

This clonotype was recorded a few times. This chain links TRBV7-2 with TRBJ2-7; no definite D call. Trimming stripped 1 base from V and 7 bases from J, with 14 bases between. The germline gives CDR1 SGHTA, CDR2 FQGNSA. This CDR3 contains 14 residues. The DNA for the CDR3 is TGTGCCAGCAGCTTAGAAAACCGGGCCCCAGAGCAGTACGTC. Translating it yields CASSLENRAPEQYV.

The J gene is TRBJ2-1, the V gene TRBV28, with TRBD2 matching over 9 bases. CDR1 and CDR2 from the germline V gene are MDHEN and SYDVKM. The J segment lost 5 bases and the V segment lost 9 bases, leaving 8 bases of the junction unmatched. This CDR3 spans 14 amino acids. The CDR3 reads CASLLAGANNEQFF. The CDR3 bases are TGTGCCAGTCTTTTAGCGGGAGCAAACAATGAGCAGTTCTTC.

This clonotype has more than one count but fewer than ten. This chain links TRBV7-9 with TRBJ1-2; 10 bases are a match to TRBD1. After removal of 4 bases from V and 6 bases from J, the junction contained 8 bases not matched to a gene. This CDR3 is 15 amino acids long. Germline V gene sequence: CDR1 SEHNR, CDR2 FQNEAQ (reference sequence). DNA of the CDR3: TGTGCCAGCAGCTCCCCGGACAGGGGGGGCGATGGCTACACCTTC. Its protein product is CASSSPDRGGDGYTF.

At least ten counts were recorded for this clonotype. The chain has TRBV10-3 and TRBJ1-5; D gene ambiguous. Germline V gene sequence: CDR1 ENHRY, CDR2 SYGVKD. Trimming removed 6 bases from V and 5 bases from J, with 11 bases in between. The CDR3 runs 13 residues. CDR3 amino acids: CAIRADADQPQHF. DNA for the CDR3: TGTGCCATCAGGGCGGATGCGGATCAGCCCCAGCATTTT.

This clonotype was recorded a few times. This chain joins TRBV4-1 and TRBJ2-5; D is possibly TRBD1 (6 bases). V lost 4 bases and J 2 bases, leaving 14 bases between the germline ends. This CDR3 spans 15 amino acids. The germline V gene has CDR1 MGHRA and CDR2 YSYEKL. CDR3 in DNA: TGCGCCAGCAGCCCTCCCGGGACAAGTCAAGAGACCCAGTACTTC. Amino acids: CASSPPGTSQETQYF.

The CDR3 sequence is CASSMDRVGEQYV. The CDR3 nucleotides read TGTGCCAGCAGTATGGACAGGGTGGGAGAGCAGTACGTC. The chain carries TRBV12-3 or TRBV12-4 and TRBJ2-7; 8 bases are a match to TRBD1. The ends lost 5 bases at V and 7 bases at J; junction bases unmatched: 7. The CDR3 length is 13 residues.

This clonotype has a handful of counts. J is TRBJ2-1 and V is TRBV12-3 or TRBV12-4; 12 nucleotides line up with TRBD2. This CDR3 comprises 17 residues. J was trimmed by 5 bases and V by 2 bases; bases with no gene match: 7. CDR3 sequence: CASSLTPGLAGNNEQFF. The CDR3 nucleotides are TGTGCCAGCAGTTTAACCCCGGGACTAGCGGGTAACAATGAGCAGTTCTTC.

There are a few counts of this clonotype. The chain uses TRBV30 and TRBJ1-2; D call uncertain. The CDR3 is made up of 12 amino acids. Trimming pared 0 bases from V and 8 bases from J, leaving 10 bases between. Germline-derived CDR1 and CDR2 are GTSNPN and SVGIG (reference sequence). CDR3 region: CAWSVNRQGYTF. The DNA for the CDR3 is TGTGCCTGGAGTGTTAATCGGCAGGGCTACACCTTC.

This clonotype is a singleton in its sample. The chain carries TRBV5-1 and TRBJ2-5; weak D call: TRBD2 (6 bases). V was pared by 4 bases and J by 5 bases, with 21 bases between. The CDR3 spans 16 residues. Per the germline V gene, CDR1 is SGHRS and CDR2 is YFSETQ. CDR3 coding DNA: TGCGCCAGCAGCCCGCGCGGCGCGGCGGGGTGGGAGACCCAGTACTTC. It specifies CASSPRGAAGWETQYF.

V and J are TRBV20-1 and TRBJ2-3; no clear D gene. The CDR3 runs 13 residues. Germline V gene data show CDR1 as DFQATT and CDR2 as SNEGSKA (reference sequence). Between the trimmed V and J ends, which lost 7 bases and 6 bases, there was a span of 17 bases. CDR3 DNA: TGCAGTGTCCCGGGTCTAATGGTGGATACGCAGTATTTT. The encoded protein is CSVPGLMVDTQYF.

Only a few counts were recorded for this clonotype. The genes are TRBV27 and TRBJ1-1; the D is unclear. Looked up from germline, CDR1 is MNHEY and CDR2 is SMNVEV (reference sequence). This CDR3 spans 14 amino acids. V was shortened by 4 bases and J by 1 base, with 10 bases between the two germline ends. The CDR3 is CASSWTGSNTEAFF. The CDR3 nucleotides are TGTGCCAGCAGTTGGACGGGTTCGAACACTGAAGCTTTCTTT.

The chain links TRBV10-2 to TRBJ2-7; weak D call: TRBD2 (6 bases). The germline gives CDR1 WSHSY, CDR2 SAAADI. The CDR3 is 14 residues long. Trimming cost V 2 bases and J 0 bases, with 8 bases left between them. DNA for the CDR3: TGCGCCAGCAGTGAGGGGACTCGCTCCTACGAGCAGTACGTC. This translates into CASSEGTRSYEQYV.

The table lists this clonotype with a few counts. The CDR3 nucleotides are TGTGCCAGCAGTGAACCCGGACAGTATAATTCACCCCTCCACTTT. Encoded protein: CASSEPGQYNSPLHF. The chain employs TRBV6-1 and TRBJ1-6, with a possible D match to TRBD1 (6 bases). Trimming took 2 bases from V and 4 from J, leaving 9 bases between them. The CDR3 totals 15 residues. Germline lookup yields CDR1 MNHNS and CDR2 SASEGT.

This clonotype occurred a few times. This chain links TRBV25-1 with TRBJ2-7, with 7 positions matching TRBD2. Trimming took 7 bases from V and 1 from J; bases not matched to a gene: 10. Germline V gene lookup returns CDR1 MGHDK and CDR2 SYGVNS. The CDR3 is 15 amino acids. Here the CDR3 DNA reads TGTGCCAGCACCCCGTTTAATAGCGGGTCCTACGAGCAGTACTTC. It encodes CASTPFNSGSYEQYF.